This T cell receptor beta chain came from a study of blood T cell repertoires in COVID-19. The wider study: Some COVID-19 samples were acute and others convalescent; all came from the United States, Italy and Spain. PBMCs, B-cell-depleted T cells, or T cells provided the cDNA or gDNA that made up the material.

CDR1 and CDR2 from the germline V gene are MNHEY and SMNVEV (reference sequence). The CDR3 spans 16 residues. Trimming at V came to 5 bases and at J to 2 bases, leaving 7 bases not matched to a gene. The table came from immunoSEQ multiplex PCR; TCRdb's copy has only in-frame clones and leaves some out. Of about 98,000 clones listed, around 72% are singletons. Specimen: peripheral blood. The source of this sequence is a man in his sixties or seventies with acute or convalescent COVID-19. This chain connects TRBV27 to TRBJ2-2, with 8 bases fitting TRBD2. The CDR3: CASSPGLGYNTGELFF. The CDR3 nucleotides read TGTGCCAGCAGTCCGGGACTAGGGTACAACACCGGGGAGCTGTTTTTT.